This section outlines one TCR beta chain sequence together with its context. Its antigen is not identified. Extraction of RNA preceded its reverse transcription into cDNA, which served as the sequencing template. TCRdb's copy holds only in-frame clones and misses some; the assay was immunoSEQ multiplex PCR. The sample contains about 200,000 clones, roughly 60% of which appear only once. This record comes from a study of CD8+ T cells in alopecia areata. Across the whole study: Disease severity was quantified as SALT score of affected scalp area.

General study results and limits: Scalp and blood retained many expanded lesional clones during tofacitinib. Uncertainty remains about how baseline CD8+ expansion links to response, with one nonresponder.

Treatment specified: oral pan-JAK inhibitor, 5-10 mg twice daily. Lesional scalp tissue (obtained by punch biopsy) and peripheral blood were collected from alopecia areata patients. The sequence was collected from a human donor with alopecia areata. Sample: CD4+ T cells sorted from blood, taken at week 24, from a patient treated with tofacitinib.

CDR3 DNA sequence: TGCAGCGTTTACAGGGGATCTGAAGCTTTCTTT. As protein: CSVYRGSEAFF. The chain has TRBV29-1 and TRBJ1-1; 7 positions agree with TRBD1. The V gene's germline CDR1 is SQVTM and CDR2 ANQGSEA. V shed 5 bases, J shed 6 bases, and the junction held 3 bases outside the gene matches. The CDR3 is made up of 11 amino acids.